The sequence of this TCR beta chain was determined in a study of CD8+ T cells in alopecia areata. Study in general: For the treated group, dosing was oral tofacitinib at 5 to 10 mg twice daily.

The sequencing template was cDNA reverse transcribed from extracted RNA. Here immunoSEQ multiplex PCR was the method, and the copy in TCRdb shows in-frame clones only, minus some. This table has more than 200,000 clones, approximately 72% appearing once. The CDR3 runs to 14 residues. Trimming removed 3 bases from V and 0 bases from J, with 7 bases in between. In germline, CDR1 is SGHDN, CDR2 FVKESK. Described treatment: oral pan-JAK inhibitor, 5-10 mg twice daily. As to this clone: What it binds is unknown.

Study results and limitations: Scalp clonality and expanded CD8+ clones among the top 100 showed significant decreases with tofacitinib. Lesional scalp displayed greater clonality than normal scalp, most notably in alopecia totalis/universalis. There was only one nonresponder, so it was unclear how baseline CD8+ expansion relates to response.

This clonotype was sampled from a human donor with alopecia areata. This specimen was CD4+ T cells sorted from blood, taken at week 44, from a patient treated with tofacitinib. The chain employs TRBV14 and TRBJ2-3; D is ambiguous. The CDR3 DNA reads as TGTGCCAGCAGCCAGGTGTACAGCACAGATACGCAGTATTTT. Its translation is CASSQVYSTDTQYF. Using reference TRBV14 and TRBJ2-3 for the parts outside the CDR3, the full variable domain is EAGVTQFPSHSVIEKGQTVTLRCDPISGHDNLYWYRRVMGKEIKFLLHFVKESKQDESGMPNNRFLAERTGGTYSTLKVQPAELEDSGVYFCASSQVYSTDTQYFGPGTRLTVL.